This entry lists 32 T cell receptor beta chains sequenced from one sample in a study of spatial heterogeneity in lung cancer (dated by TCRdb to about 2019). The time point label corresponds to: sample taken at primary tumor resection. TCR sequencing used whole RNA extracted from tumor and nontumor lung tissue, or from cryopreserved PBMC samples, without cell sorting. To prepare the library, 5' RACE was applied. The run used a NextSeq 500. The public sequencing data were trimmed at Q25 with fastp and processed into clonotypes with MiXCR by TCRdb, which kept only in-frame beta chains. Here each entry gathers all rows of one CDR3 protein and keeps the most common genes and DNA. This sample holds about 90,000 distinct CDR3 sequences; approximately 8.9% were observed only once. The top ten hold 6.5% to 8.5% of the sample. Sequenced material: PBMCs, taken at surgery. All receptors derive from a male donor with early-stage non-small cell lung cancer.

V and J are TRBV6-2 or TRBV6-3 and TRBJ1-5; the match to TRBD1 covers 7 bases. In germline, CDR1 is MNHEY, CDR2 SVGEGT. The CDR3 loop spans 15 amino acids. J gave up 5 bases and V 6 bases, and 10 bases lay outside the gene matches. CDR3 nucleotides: TGTGCCAGCAGCCACTGGGGGACAGACGATCAGCCCCAGCATTTT. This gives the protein CASSHWGTDDQPQHF.

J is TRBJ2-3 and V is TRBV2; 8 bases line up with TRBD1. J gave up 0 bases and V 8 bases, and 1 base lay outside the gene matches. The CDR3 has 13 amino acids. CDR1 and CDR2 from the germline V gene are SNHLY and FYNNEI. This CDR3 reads CASRTGSTDTQYF. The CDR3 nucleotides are TGTGCCAGCCGGACAGGGAGCACAGATACGCAGTATTTT.

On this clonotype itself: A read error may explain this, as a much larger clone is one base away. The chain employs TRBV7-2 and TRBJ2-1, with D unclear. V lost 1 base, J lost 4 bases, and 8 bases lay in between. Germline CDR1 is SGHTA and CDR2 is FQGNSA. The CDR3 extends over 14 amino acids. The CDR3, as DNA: TGTACCAGCAGCTTAGTGGGCAGTTACAATGAGCAGTTCTTC. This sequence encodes CTSSLVGSYNEQFF.

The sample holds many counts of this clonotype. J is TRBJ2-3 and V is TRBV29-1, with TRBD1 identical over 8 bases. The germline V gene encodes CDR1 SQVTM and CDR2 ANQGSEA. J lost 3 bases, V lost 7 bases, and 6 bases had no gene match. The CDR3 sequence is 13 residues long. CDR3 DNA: TGCAGCGCCGGGACAGGACCTACAGATACGCAGTATTTT. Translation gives CSAGTGPTDTQYF.

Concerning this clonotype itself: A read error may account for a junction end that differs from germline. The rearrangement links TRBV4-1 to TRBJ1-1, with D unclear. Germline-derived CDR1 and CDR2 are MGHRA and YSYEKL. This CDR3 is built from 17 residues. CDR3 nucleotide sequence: TGCGTCAGCAGCCACCTTCCCAATCGGCAGTCGAACACTGAAGCTTTCTTT. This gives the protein CVSSHLPNRQSNTEAFF.

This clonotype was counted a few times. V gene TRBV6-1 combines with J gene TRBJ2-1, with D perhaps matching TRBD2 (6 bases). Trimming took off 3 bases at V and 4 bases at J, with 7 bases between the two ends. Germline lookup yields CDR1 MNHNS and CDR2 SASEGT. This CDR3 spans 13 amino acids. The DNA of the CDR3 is TGTGCCAGCAGTGATGGGACTTACAATGAGCAGTTCTTC. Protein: CASSDGTYNEQFF.

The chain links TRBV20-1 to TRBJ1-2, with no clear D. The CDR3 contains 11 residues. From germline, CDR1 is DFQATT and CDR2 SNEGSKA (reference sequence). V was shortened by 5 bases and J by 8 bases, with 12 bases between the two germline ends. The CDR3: CSALTLPGYTF. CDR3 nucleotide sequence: TGCAGTGCTTTGACACTCCCAGGCTACACCTTC.

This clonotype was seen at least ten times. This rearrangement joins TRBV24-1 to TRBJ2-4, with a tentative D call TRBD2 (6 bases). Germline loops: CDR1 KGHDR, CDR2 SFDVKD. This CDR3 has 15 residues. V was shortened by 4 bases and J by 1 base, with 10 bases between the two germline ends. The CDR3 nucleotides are TGTGCCACCAGTGAAGCGGGCTTGGCCAAAAACATTCAGTACTTC. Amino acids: CATSEAGLAKNIQYF.

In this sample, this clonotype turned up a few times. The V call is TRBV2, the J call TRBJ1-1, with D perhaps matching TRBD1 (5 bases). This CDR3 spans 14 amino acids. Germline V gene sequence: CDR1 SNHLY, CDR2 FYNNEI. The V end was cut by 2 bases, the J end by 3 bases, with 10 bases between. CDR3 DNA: TGTGCCAGCAGTGAACAGGGAAGGGACACTGAAGCTTTCTTT. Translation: CASSEQGRDTEAFF.

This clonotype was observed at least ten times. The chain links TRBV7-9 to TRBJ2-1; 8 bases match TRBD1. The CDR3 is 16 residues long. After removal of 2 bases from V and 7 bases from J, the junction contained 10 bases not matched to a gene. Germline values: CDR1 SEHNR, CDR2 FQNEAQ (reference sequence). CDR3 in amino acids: CASSLSDRGPSNEQFF. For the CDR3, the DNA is TGTGCCAGCAGCTTAAGCGACAGGGGTCCCTCAAATGAGCAGTTCTTC.

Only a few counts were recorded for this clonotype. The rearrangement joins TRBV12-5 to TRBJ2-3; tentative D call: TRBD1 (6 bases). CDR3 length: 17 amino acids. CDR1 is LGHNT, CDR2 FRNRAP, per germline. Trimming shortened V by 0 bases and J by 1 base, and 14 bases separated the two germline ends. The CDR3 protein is CASGLVGWAGGTDTQYF. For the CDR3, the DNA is TGTGCTAGTGGTTTGGTAGGTTGGGCAGGGGGCACAGATACGCAGTATTTT.

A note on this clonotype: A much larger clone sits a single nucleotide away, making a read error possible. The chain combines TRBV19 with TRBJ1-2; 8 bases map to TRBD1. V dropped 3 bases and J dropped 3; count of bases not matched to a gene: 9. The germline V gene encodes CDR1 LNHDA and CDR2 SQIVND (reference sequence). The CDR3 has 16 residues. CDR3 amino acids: CASSITGGRRDYGYTF. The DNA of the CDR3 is TGTGCCAGTAGTATCACAGGGGGACGTCGTGACTATGGCTACACCTTC.

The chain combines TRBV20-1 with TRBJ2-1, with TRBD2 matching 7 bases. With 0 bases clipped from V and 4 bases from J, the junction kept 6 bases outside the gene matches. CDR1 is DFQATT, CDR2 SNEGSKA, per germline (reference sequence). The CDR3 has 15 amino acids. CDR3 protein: CSARDGGSIYNEQFF. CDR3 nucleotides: TGCAGTGCTAGAGATGGCGGGAGTATTTACAATGAGCAGTTCTTC.

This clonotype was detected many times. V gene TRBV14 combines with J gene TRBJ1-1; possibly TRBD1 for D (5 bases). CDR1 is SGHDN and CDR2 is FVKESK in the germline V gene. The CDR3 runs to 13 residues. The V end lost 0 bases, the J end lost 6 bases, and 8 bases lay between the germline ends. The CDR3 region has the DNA TGTGCCAGCAGCCAAGATCGGGGGTCTGAAGCTTTCTTT. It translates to CASSQDRGSEAFF.

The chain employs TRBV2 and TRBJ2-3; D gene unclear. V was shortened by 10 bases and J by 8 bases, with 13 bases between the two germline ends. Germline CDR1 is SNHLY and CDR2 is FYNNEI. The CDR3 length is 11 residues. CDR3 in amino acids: CATSQAATQYF. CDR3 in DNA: TGTGCCACCTCCCAAGCAGCTACGCAGTATTTT.

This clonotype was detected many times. The CDR3 protein is CASSWTGVEQYF. CDR3 nucleotide sequence: TGTGCCAGCAGCTGGACAGGGGTCGAGCAGTACTTC. The genes are TRBV14 and TRBJ2-7; 9 positions agree with TRBD1. This CDR3 is 12 amino acids long. V gave up 5 bases and J gave up 6 bases; unmatched junction bases: 2. CDR1 and CDR2 (germline): SGHDN, FVKESK. Based on the CDR3 plus reference TRBV14 and TRBJ2-7, the full variable domain is EAGVTQFPSHSVIEKGQTVTLRCDPISGHDNLYWYRRVMGKEIKFLLHFVKESKQDESGMPNNRFLAERTGGTYSTLKVQPAELEDSGVYFCASSWTGVEQYFGPGTRLTVT.

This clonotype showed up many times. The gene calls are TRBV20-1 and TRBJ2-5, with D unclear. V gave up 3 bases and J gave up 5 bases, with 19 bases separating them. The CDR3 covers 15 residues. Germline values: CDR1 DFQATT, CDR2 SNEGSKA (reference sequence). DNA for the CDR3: TGCAGTGCTAGTCTACGGCACCTAGTAATGGAGACCCAGTACTTC. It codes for CSASLRHLVMETQYF.

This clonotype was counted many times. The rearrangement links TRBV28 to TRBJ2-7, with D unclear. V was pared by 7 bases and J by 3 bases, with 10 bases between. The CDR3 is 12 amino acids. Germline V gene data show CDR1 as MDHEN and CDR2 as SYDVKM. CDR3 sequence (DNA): TGTGCCAGCACCACGACCCTCTACGAGCAGTACTTC. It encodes CASTTTLYEQYF.

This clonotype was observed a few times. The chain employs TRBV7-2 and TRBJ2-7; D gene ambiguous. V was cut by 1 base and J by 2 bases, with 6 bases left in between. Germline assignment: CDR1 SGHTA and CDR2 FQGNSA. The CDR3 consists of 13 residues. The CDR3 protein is CASSLVSTYEQYF. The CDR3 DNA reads TGTGCCAGCAGCTTAGTCAGCACCTACGAGCAGTACTTC.

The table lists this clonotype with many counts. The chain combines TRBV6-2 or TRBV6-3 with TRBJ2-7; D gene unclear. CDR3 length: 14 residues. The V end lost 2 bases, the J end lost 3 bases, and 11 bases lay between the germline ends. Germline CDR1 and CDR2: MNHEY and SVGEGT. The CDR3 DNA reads TGTGCCAGCAGTTACGGTCCTACGATCTACGAGCAGTACTTC. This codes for CASSYGPTIYEQYF.

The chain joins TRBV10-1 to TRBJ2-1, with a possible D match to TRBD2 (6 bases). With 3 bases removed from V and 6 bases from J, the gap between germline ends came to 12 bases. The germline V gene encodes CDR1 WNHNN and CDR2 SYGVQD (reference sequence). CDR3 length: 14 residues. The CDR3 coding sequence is TGCGCCAGCAGTGAAGGGACTCAGAGCAATGAGCAGTTCTTC. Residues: CASSEGTQSNEQFF.

The CDR3 sequence: CSVVPQRGADTQYF. Here the CDR3 DNA reads TGCAGCGTTGTACCCCAACGGGGTGCAGATACGCAGTATTTT. V usage is TRBV29-1 and J usage is TRBJ2-3; a weak D match, TRBD2 (5 bases). CDR3 size: 14 residues. V gave up 4 bases and J gave up 4 bases, with 15 bases separating them. The germline V gene encodes CDR1 SQVTM and CDR2 ANQGSEA.

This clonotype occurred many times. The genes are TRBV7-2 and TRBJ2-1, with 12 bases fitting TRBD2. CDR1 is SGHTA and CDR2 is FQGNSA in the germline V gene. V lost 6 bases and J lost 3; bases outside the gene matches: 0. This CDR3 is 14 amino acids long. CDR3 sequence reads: CASRLAGGYNEQFF. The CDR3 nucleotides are TGTGCCAGCAGACTAGCGGGGGGCTACAATGAGCAGTTCTTC.

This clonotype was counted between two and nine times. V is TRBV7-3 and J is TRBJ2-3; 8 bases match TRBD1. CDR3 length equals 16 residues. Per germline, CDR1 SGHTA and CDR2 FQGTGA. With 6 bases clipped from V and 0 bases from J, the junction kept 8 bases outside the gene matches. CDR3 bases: TGTGCCAGCAGAACCGGGACAGGCCTTAGCACAGATACGCAGTATTTT. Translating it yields CASRTGTGLSTDTQYF.

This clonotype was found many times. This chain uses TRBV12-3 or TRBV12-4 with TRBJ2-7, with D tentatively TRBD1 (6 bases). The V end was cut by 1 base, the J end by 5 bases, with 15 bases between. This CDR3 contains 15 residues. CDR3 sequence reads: CASSLDRQGSHEQYF. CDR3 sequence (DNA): TGTGCCAGCAGTTTAGATCGGCAGGGGTCCCACGAGCAGTACTTC.

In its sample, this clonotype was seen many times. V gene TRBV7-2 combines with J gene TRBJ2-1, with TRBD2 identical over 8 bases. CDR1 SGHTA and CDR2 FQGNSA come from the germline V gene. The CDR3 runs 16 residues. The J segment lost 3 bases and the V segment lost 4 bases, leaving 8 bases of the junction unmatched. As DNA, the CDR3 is TGTGCCAGCAGCTCCCAACCTAGCGGGCGCTACAATGAGCAGTTCTTC. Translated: CASSSQPSGRYNEQFF.

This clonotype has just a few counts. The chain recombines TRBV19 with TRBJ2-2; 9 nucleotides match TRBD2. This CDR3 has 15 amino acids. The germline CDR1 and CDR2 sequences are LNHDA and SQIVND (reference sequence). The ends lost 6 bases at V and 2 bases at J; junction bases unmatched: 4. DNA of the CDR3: TGTGCCAGTAGGCCGGGACTAGCCAACACCGGGGAGCTGTTTTTT. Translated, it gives CASRPGLANTGELFF.

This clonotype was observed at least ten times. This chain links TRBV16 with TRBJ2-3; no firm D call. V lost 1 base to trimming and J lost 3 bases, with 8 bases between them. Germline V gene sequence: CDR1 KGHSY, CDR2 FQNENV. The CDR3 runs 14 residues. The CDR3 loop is CASSQLERTDTQYF. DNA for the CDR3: TGTGCCAGCAGCCAATTGGAAAGAACAGATACGCAGTATTTT.

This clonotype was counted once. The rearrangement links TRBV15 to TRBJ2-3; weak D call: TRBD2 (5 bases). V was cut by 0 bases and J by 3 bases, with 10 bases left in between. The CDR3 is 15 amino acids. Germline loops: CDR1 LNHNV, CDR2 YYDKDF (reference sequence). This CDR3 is CATSREEGSTDTQYF. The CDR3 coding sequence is TGTGCCACCAGCAGAGAAGAAGGGAGTACAGATACGCAGTATTTT. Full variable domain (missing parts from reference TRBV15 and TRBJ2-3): DAMVIQNPRYQVTQFGKPVTLSCSQTLNHNVMYWYQQKSSQAPKLLFHYYDKDFNNEADTPDNFQSRRPNTSFCFLDIRSPGLGDTAMYLCATSREEGSTDTQYFGPGTRLTVL.

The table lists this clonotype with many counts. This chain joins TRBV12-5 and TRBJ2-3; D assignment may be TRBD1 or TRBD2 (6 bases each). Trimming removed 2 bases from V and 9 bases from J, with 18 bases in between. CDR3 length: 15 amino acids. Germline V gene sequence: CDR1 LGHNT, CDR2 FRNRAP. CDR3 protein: CASGLPSPGAGTQYF. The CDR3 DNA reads TGTGCTAGTGGTTTGCCCTCCCCGGGGGCGGGGACGCAGTATTTT. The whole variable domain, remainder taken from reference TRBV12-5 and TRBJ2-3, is DARVTQTPRHKVTEMGQEVTMRCQPILGHNTVFWYRQTMMQGLELLAYFRNRAPLDDSGMPKDRFSAEMPDATLATLKIQPSEPRDSAVYFCASGLPSPGAGTQYFGPGTRLTVL.

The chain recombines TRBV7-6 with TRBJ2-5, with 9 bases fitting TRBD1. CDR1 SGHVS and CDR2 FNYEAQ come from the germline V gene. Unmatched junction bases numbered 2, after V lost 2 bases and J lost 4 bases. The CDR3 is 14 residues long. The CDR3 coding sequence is TGTGCCAGCAGCTTAACAGGGGGCTCAGAGACCCAGTACTTC. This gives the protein CASSLTGGSETQYF.

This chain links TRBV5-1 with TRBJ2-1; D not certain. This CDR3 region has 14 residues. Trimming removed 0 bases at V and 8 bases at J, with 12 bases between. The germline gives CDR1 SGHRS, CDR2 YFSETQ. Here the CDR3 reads CASSLAAGDDEQFF. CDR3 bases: TGCGCCAGCAGCTTGGCCGCAGGTGACGATGAGCAGTTCTTC.